A single count supports the clone carrying this TCR beta chain. Its antigen is unidentified. Looked up from germline, CDR1 is GTSNPN and CDR2 is SVGIG (reference sequence). The V and J ends lost 6 bases and 0 bases respectively, with 15 bases between them. The CDR3 runs 14 residues. These data originate in a study of cytomegalovirus exposure and HLA in healthy donors. Study-level results: Cytomegalovirus status was reportedly diagnosed by the classifier with high sensitivity and specificity.

The study ran its PCR with 60 Vbeta and 13 Jbeta primers. Data came from immunoSEQ multiplex PCR; TCRdb stores just in-frame clones and leaves some out. Altogether roughly 230,000 clones are present, about three quarters being singletons, with the ten largest covering 0.4% to 0.6%. Sequences were obtained from PBMCs. The clonotype comes from a boy younger than 18 in good health and CMV-seronegative. This chain links TRBV30 with TRBJ2-7; D might be TRBD1 (5 bases). CDR3 protein: CACLGRASSYEQYF. The CDR3 nucleotides are TGTGCCTGCCTAGGCAGGGCGAGCTCCTACGAGCAGTACTTC.